Sequencing of this TCR beta chain was carried out in a study of blood T cell repertoires in COVID-19. The wider study: Samples of COVID-19 (acute and convalescent) were obtained from the United States, Italy and Spain.

To note about this clone: The junction and the germline gene differ at one end; a read error may be behind it.

CDR1 and CDR2 (germline): SSHAT, FNYEAQ (reference sequence). CDR3 length: 17 amino acids. The assay was immunoSEQ multiplex PCR, and TCRdb's table has in-frame clones only and misses some. Of 23,000 or so clones listed, about 91% are singletons. Sequenced input: peripheral blood. The V gene is TRBV7-7, the J gene TRBJ2-2; D remains unclear. This TCR came from a woman in her 70s with active COVID-19. The CDR3: CASSSNLRLGSTGELFF. Written as DNA, the CDR3 is TGTGCTAGCAGCTCCAACCTACGGCTAGGCAGCACCGGGGAGCTGTTTTTT.